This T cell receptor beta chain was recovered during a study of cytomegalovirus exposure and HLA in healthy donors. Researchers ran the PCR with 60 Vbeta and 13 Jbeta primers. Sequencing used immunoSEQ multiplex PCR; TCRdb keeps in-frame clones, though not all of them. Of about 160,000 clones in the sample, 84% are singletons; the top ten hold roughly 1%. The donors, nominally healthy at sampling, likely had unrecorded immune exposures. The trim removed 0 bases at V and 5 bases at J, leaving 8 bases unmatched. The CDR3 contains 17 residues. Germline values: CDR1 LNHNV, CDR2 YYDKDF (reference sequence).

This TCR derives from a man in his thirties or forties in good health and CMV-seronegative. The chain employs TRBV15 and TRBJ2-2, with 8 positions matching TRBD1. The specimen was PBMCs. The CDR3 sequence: CATSREGQGFVTGELFF. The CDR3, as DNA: TGTGCCACCAGCAGAGAAGGACAGGGATTCGTGACCGGGGAGCTGTTTTTT.